Listed below are T cell receptor beta chains from one sample, sequenced in a study of persistence of HIV-infected CD4 T cells. Their antigens remain unidentified. The data were produced by immunoSEQ multiplex PCR, yet TCRdb's version contains in-frame clones alone and is incomplete. The sample yields 25,000 to 30,000 clones, approximately 78% seen once. This material consisted of CD4+ T cells sorted from PBMCs after approximately 19-hour stimulation, taken from a patient who received antiretroviral therapy. The receptors originated from an adult woman with HIV who was CMV-seropositive. Each CDR3 is given with its conserved first and last residue. D genes are given only for firm matches. The listing skips clone size in some rows; elsewhere it reads once, few, many or a size class.

d_gene,abundance,j_gene,v_gene,len,CDR3aa,CDR3nt
TRBD2,-,TRBJ2-1,TRBV6-5,14,CASNLAGVDNEQFF,TGTGCCAGCAACCTAGCGGGGGTCGACAATGAGCAGTTCTTC
-,-,TRBJ2-3,TRBV12-5,14,CASGFYGVTDTQYF,TGTGCTAGTGGTTTTTACGGGGTCACAGATACGCAGTATTTT
-,-,TRBJ1-1,TRBV10-3,14,CAIRGERSGTEAFF,TGTGCCATCAGGGGGGAGAGGAGTGGGACTGAAGCTTTCTTT
TRBD2,-,TRBJ2-1,TRBV18,15,CASSPTSGGAGEQFF,TGTGCCAGCTCACCTACTAGCGGGGGGGCCGGTGAGCAGTTCTTC
-,-,TRBJ1-1,TRBV5-5,14,CASTQGLWNTEAFF,TGTGCCAGCACCCAGGGACTCTGGAACACTGAAGCTTTCTTT
-,-,TRBJ2-1,TRBV3-1/TRBV3-2,13,CASSRGVGNEQFF,TGTGCCAGCAGCCGAGGGGTAGGCAATGAGCAGTTCTTC
TRBD2,-,TRBJ2-3,TRBV5-1,17,CASRGPIRGGFTDTQYF,TGCGCCAGCAGGGGGCCCATACGCGGGGGGTTCACAGATACGCAGTATTTT
-,few,TRBJ1-4,TRBV2,15,CASSGAWGEDEKLFF,TGTGCCAGCAGTGGGGCGTGGGGGGAGGATGAAAAACTGTTTTTT
-,-,TRBJ1-5,TRBV2,12,CASSATDQPQHF,TGTGCCAGCAGTGCGACAGATCAGCCCCAGCATTTT
TRBD1,-,TRBJ2-7,TRBV19,12,CASSDRAYEQYF,TGTGCCAGTAGTGACAGGGCCTACGAGCAGTACTTC
-,-,TRBJ2-5,TRBV3-1/TRBV3-2,16,CASSSASFSVMETQYF,TGTGCCAGCAGCTCCGCCTCATTTAGCGTGATGGAGACCCAGTACTTC
TRBD1,-,TRBJ1-5,TRBV6-5,13,CASRTGGNQPQHF,TGTGCCAGCAGGACAGGGGGCAATCAGCCCCAGCATTTT
TRBD1,-,TRBJ1-1,TRBV5-1,14,CASSPNRGGTEAFF,TGCGCCAGCAGCCCGAACAGGGGGGGCACTGAAGCTTTCTTT
-,-,TRBJ1-1,TRBV6-5,11,CASIRDSEAFF,TGTGCCAGCATTAGAGACAGTGAAGCTTTCTTT
-,-,TRBJ1-5,TRBV6-1,16,CASSEAGTASNQPQHF,TGTGCCAGCAGTGAAGCCGGGACGGCTAGCAATCAGCCCCAGCATTTT
-,-,TRBJ2-6,TRBV12-3/TRBV12-4,13,CASSHGGANVLTF,TGTGCCAGCAGTCATGGAGGGGCCAACGTCCTGACTTTC
-,-,TRBJ1-5,TRBV2,15,CASSERVSIHQPQHF,TGTGCCAGCAGTGAGAGAGTTTCTATCCATCAGCCCCAGCATTTT
-,once,TRBJ2-6,TRBV9,15,CASSVPLSGANVLTF,TGTGCCAGCAGCGTACCCCTCTCTGGGGCCAACGTCCTGACTTTC
-,-,TRBJ1-2,TRBV5-4,14,CASSLGQGGYGYTF,TGTGCCAGCAGCTTGGGGCAGGGAGGCTATGGCTACACCTTC